The present T cell receptor (beta chain) was sequenced within a study of blood T cell repertoires in COVID-19. Study in general: COVID-19 samples collected from the United States, Italy and Spain covered acute and convalescent phases.

In germline, CDR1 is MNHEY, CDR2 SVGAGI. Trimming took off 6 bases at V and 6 bases at J, with 17 bases between the two ends. The CDR3 has 15 amino acids. Per the authors' pipeline: From reference gene primer amplification, estimates of nucleated cell counts were derived. Generated by immunoSEQ multiplex PCR, the TCRdb table keeps only in-frame clones and is missing some. The V and J calls and clone size come from that table; D and trimming were worked out from the DNA. The sample lists 250,000 to 300,000 clones, 89% occurring once. The V call is TRBV6-5, the J call TRBJ1-4; D may be TRBD1 (6 bases). This clonotype originated in a woman in her sixties with acute or convalescent COVID-19. The sample taken for sequencing was peripheral blood. CDR3: CASRHRGQSDEKLFF. The DNA for the CDR3 is TGTGCCAGCAGACACCGTGGACAGTCCGATGAAAAACTGTTTTTT.